The rows below give T cell receptor beta chains drawn from one sample of a study of T cell responses to AZD1222 COVID-19 vaccine. Profiling relied on immunoSEQ multiplex PCR, and the TCRdb table lists in-frame clones only, not all of them. The profile shows more than 100,000 clones, over 80% of them singletons. Sequenced material: peripheral blood, taken on day 0 of AZD1222 vaccination. These receptors came from an adult in good health. Each CDR3 is given with its conserved first and last residue. A D gene is named only where the DNA matches it firmly. Some rows mark clone size as missing; the rest say once, few, many or name a class of expanded clone.

v_call: TRBV7-9; clone_size: .; d_call: TRBD1; j_call: TRBJ1-6; cdr3_nt: TGTGCCAGCAGCTTAGGGGACAGGGGTCTTTCGAATTCACCCCTCCACTTT; cdr3_aa: CASSLGDRGLSNSPLHF
v_call: TRBV4-3; clone_size: .; d_call: TRBD1; j_call: TRBJ1-4; cdr3_nt: TGCGCCAGCAGCCAAGATTTCGAGGGACAGGGGGGTGAAAAACTGTTTTTT; cdr3_aa: CASSQDFEGQGGEKLFF
v_call: TRBV27; clone_size: .; d_call: .; j_call: TRBJ2-1; cdr3_nt: TGTGCCAGCTACCAAGAAGGGGTAAATGAGCAGTTCTTC; cdr3_aa: CASYQEGVNEQFF
v_call: TRBV28; clone_size: .; d_call: .; j_call: TRBJ1-2; cdr3_nt: TGTGCCAGCAGTTTAAGGCGGGGGGCTAACTATGGCTACACCTTC; cdr3_aa: CASSLRRGANYGYTF
v_call: TRBV6-5; clone_size: .; d_call: .; j_call: TRBJ1-5; cdr3_nt: TGTGCCAGCAGTCAAAATTCCGGTCTGCCCCAGCATTTT; cdr3_aa: CASSQNSGLPQHF
v_call: TRBV7-2; clone_size: .; d_call: TRBD1; j_call: TRBJ1-2; cdr3_nt: TGTGCCAGCAGCTTTGGGGACAGGGGATTTTACTATGGCTACACCTTC; cdr3_aa: CASSFGDRGFYYGYTF
v_call: TRBV19; clone_size: once; d_call: TRBD1; j_call: TRBJ1-2; cdr3_nt: TGTGCCAGTACCCGGACAGGGACCAACTATGGCTACACCTTC; cdr3_aa: CASTRTGTNYGYTF
v_call: TRBV4-1; clone_size: .; d_call: TRBD2; j_call: TRBJ2-3; cdr3_nt: TGCGCCAGCAGCCCCCCGCGGGGGGCCACAGATACGCAGTATTTT; cdr3_aa: CASSPPRGATDTQYF
v_call: TRBV7-9; clone_size: .; d_call: .; j_call: TRBJ1-3; cdr3_nt: TGTGCCAGCAGCTTAGTGGTGGGAAACACCATATATTTT; cdr3_aa: CASSLVVGNTIYF
v_call: TRBV13; clone_size: few; d_call: TRBD1; j_call: TRBJ1-4; cdr3_nt: TGTGCCAGCAGCTTGGAACAGGGGGCCGGCGAAAAACTGTTTTTT; cdr3_aa: CASSLEQGAGEKLFF
v_call: TRBV27; clone_size: .; d_call: .; j_call: TRBJ2-7; cdr3_nt: TGTGCCAGCAGTTTATGGGGGAACTACGAGCAGTACTTC; cdr3_aa: CASSLWGNYEQYF
v_call: TRBV7-9; clone_size: .; d_call: .; j_call: TRBJ2-3; cdr3_nt: TGTGCCAGCAGCTCTCCTAGCAGGGGAGGAGATACGCAGTATTTT; cdr3_aa: CASSSPSRGGDTQYF
v_call: TRBV5-1; clone_size: .; d_call: .; j_call: TRBJ1-1; cdr3_nt: TGCGCCAGCAGCCTACTGGGCGGCCTTGAAGCTTTCTTT; cdr3_aa: CASSLLGGLEAFF
v_call: TRBV20-1; clone_size: .; d_call: .; j_call: TRBJ1-2; cdr3_nt: TGCAGTGCTAGTGAGCAGGGGAATGGCTACACCTTC; cdr3_aa: CSASEQGNGYTF
v_call: TRBV18; clone_size: .; d_call: .; j_call: TRBJ1-3; cdr3_nt: TGTGCCAGCTCACCTCCCGTCGACTCCATATATTTT; cdr3_aa: CASSPPVDSIYF
v_call: TRBV3-1/TRBV3-2; clone_size: .; d_call: .; j_call: TRBJ1-6; cdr3_nt: TGTGCCAGCAGCCAAGACCGGCTTCCCGGTTCACCCCTCCACTTT; cdr3_aa: CASSQDRLPGSPLHF
v_call: TRBV7-2; clone_size: .; d_call: .; j_call: TRBJ1-2; cdr3_nt: TGTGCCAGCAGCCCAGGCCTCCACGCAGGCTACACCTTC; cdr3_aa: CASSPGLHAGYTF
v_call: TRBV6-6; clone_size: .; d_call: .; j_call: TRBJ2-6; cdr3_nt: TGTGCCAGCAGTTACCGTAGCGGCGGTGGGGCCAACGTCCTGACTTTC; cdr3_aa: CASSYRSGGGANVLTF
v_call: TRBV5-1; clone_size: few; d_call: .; j_call: TRBJ2-6; cdr3_nt: TGCGCCAGCAGAGACCTTGTTACCTCTGGGGCCAACGTCCTGACTTTC; cdr3_aa: CASRDLVTSGANVLTF
v_call: TRBV19; clone_size: .; d_call: .; j_call: TRBJ1-1; cdr3_nt: TGTGCCAGTAGTATCGGGGCAGGGATCTTGAACACTGAAGCTTTCTTT; cdr3_aa: CASSIGAGILNTEAFF
v_call: TRBV28; clone_size: .; d_call: TRBD2; j_call: TRBJ2-7; cdr3_nt: TGTGCCAGCAGCTTCGGACTAGCGGAGCAGTACTTC; cdr3_aa: CASSFGLAEQYF
v_call: TRBV4-1; clone_size: .; d_call: .; j_call: TRBJ1-2; cdr3_nt: TGCGCCAGCAGCCAAGAGGGGCCCCCTGCCTGGGGCTACACCTTC; cdr3_aa: CASSQEGPPAWGYTF
v_call: TRBV5-5; clone_size: .; d_call: TRBD1; j_call: TRBJ1-1; cdr3_nt: TGTGCCAGCAGCCCGGACAGGCCCACTGAAGCTTTCTTT; cdr3_aa: CASSPDRPTEAFF
v_call: TRBV18; clone_size: .; d_call: TRBD1; j_call: TRBJ1-6; cdr3_nt: TGTGCCAGCTCACCATTCGGACAGGGGAGTGATTATAATTCACCCCTCCACTTT; cdr3_aa: CASSPFGQGSDYNSPLHF
v_call: TRBV7-2; clone_size: .; d_call: .; j_call: TRBJ1-1; cdr3_nt: TGTGCCAGCAGCTTTCCACAGAGCACTGAAGCTTTCTTT; cdr3_aa: CASSFPQSTEAFF
v_call: TRBV4-3; clone_size: once; d_call: .; j_call: TRBJ1-6; cdr3_nt: TGCGCCAGCAGCCAAGATGGGTCATGGGGGGCGAGCTCCTATAATTCACCCCTCCACTTT; cdr3_aa: CASSQDGSWGASSYNSPLHF
v_call: TRBV10-2; clone_size: .; d_call: TRBD1; j_call: TRBJ1-5; cdr3_nt: TGCGCCACCCAGGACAGGGGCCCCAATCAGCCCCAGCATTTT; cdr3_aa: CATQDRGPNQPQHF
v_call: TRBV13; clone_size: .; d_call: .; j_call: TRBJ1-1; cdr3_nt: TGTGCCAGCAGCTTAGGACGCGGCTCGATAGCCGCTGAAGCTTTCTTT; cdr3_aa: CASSLGRGSIAAEAFF
v_call: TRBV7-9; clone_size: .; d_call: .; j_call: TRBJ1-2; cdr3_nt: TGTGCCAGCAGCGAAAGGTCAGGCTATGGCTACACCTTC; cdr3_aa: CASSERSGYGYTF
v_call: TRBV5-4; clone_size: .; d_call: TRBD2; j_call: TRBJ2-5; cdr3_nt: TGTGCCAGCAGCACCAAACGGCTAGCGGGAGAGACCCAGTACTTC; cdr3_aa: CASSTKRLAGETQYF
v_call: TRBV6-1; clone_size: .; d_call: .; j_call: TRBJ1-3; cdr3_nt: TGTGCCAGCAGTGAGATCGTCAGACGCTCTGGAAACACCATATATTTT; cdr3_aa: CASSEIVRRSGNTIYF
v_call: TRBV7-9; clone_size: once; d_call: .; j_call: TRBJ2-7; cdr3_nt: TGTGCCAGCAGCTTAGGTCGGAGATGGGACGAGCAGTACTTC; cdr3_aa: CASSLGRRWDEQYF
v_call: TRBV6-2/TRBV6-3; clone_size: .; d_call: .; j_call: TRBJ1-2; cdr3_nt: TGTGCCAGCAGTTACTCATTTCGGGATCTCAAAGGTAGCTACACCTTC; cdr3_aa: CASSYSFRDLKGSYTF
v_call: TRBV19; clone_size: .; d_call: .; j_call: TRBJ2-5; cdr3_nt: TGTGCCAGTTCCGAGACGAAACCGGAGGAGACCCAGTACTTC; cdr3_aa: CASSETKPEETQYF
v_call: TRBV5-1; clone_size: .; d_call: .; j_call: TRBJ1-4; cdr3_nt: TGCGCCAGCAGCTTGGGTGGACGGGCAACTAATGAAAAACTGTTTTTT; cdr3_aa: CASSLGGRATNEKLFF
v_call: TRBV27; clone_size: .; d_call: .; j_call: TRBJ2-7; cdr3_nt: TGTGCCAGCAGCCCAACAGGGTTTGTGCAGTACTTC; cdr3_aa: CASSPTGFVQYF
v_call: TRBV2; clone_size: .; d_call: .; j_call: TRBJ1-4; cdr3_nt: TGTGCCAGCAGAAAGGGACCACAAAGCATGTTTAATGAAAAACTGTTTTTT; cdr3_aa: CASRKGPQSMFNEKLFF
v_call: TRBV7-9; clone_size: .; d_call: .; j_call: TRBJ2-1; cdr3_nt: TGTGCCAGCAGCTTAACAGGGAAGAATGAGCAGTTCTTC; cdr3_aa: CASSLTGKNEQFF
v_call: TRBV5-1; clone_size: .; d_call: .; j_call: TRBJ2-5; cdr3_nt: TGCGCCAGCGGCCCGACTGGAGAGACCCAGTACTTC; cdr3_aa: CASGPTGETQYF
v_call: TRBV7-2; clone_size: .; d_call: .; j_call: TRBJ1-6; cdr3_nt: TGTGCCAGCGCATACCCAGACAGAGATAATTCACCCCTCCACTTT; cdr3_aa: CASAYPDRDNSPLHF
v_call: TRBV30; clone_size: .; d_call: TRBD1; j_call: TRBJ1-2; cdr3_nt: TGTGCCTGGAGTAGGGGGACAGGCTGGGACTATGGCTACACCTTC; cdr3_aa: CAWSRGTGWDYGYTF
v_call: TRBV2; clone_size: .; d_call: TRBD1; j_call: TRBJ2-7; cdr3_nt: TGTGCCAGCAGTGAAGGAGGACAGGGTGGGTCCTACGAGCAGTACTTC; cdr3_aa: CASSEGGQGGSYEQYF
v_call: TRBV7-9; clone_size: .; d_call: .; j_call: TRBJ1-6; cdr3_nt: TGTGCCAGCAGCGCCCCGGGACGGCTTAATTCACCCCTCCACTTT; cdr3_aa: CASSAPGRLNSPLHF
v_call: TRBV6-2/TRBV6-3; clone_size: few; d_call: TRBD2; j_call: TRBJ2-3; cdr3_nt: TGTGCCAGCAGTTACTCGATATTAGCGGGGCTAGATCGGGATACGCAGTATTTT; cdr3_aa: CASSYSILAGLDRDTQYF
v_call: TRBV19; clone_size: .; d_call: .; j_call: TRBJ1-2; cdr3_nt: TGTGCCAGTAGTATACCAGGGATGGGGAACTATGGCTACACCTTC; cdr3_aa: CASSIPGMGNYGYTF
v_call: TRBV4-3; clone_size: .; d_call: .; j_call: TRBJ2-2; cdr3_nt: TGCGCCAGCAGCCAACGGGGGTCAGGAACCGGGGAGCTGTTTTTT; cdr3_aa: CASSQRGSGTGELFF
v_call: TRBV5-6; clone_size: .; d_call: .; j_call: TRBJ1-3; cdr3_nt: TGTGCCAGCCGCCGGGAGTACAATAAAAACACCATATATTTT; cdr3_aa: CASRREYNKNTIYF
v_call: TRBV7-2; clone_size: once; d_call: .; j_call: TRBJ2-7; cdr3_nt: TGTGCCAGCAGCTCACGGGGCAGGGGCCGGGGGTTGTACGAGCAGTACTTC; cdr3_aa: CASSSRGRGRGLYEQYF
v_call: TRBV10-3; clone_size: .; d_call: .; j_call: TRBJ1-4; cdr3_nt: TGTGCCATCAGTGACGGCGGGGTGAGCGAAAAACTGTTTTTT; cdr3_aa: CAISDGGVSEKLFF
v_call: TRBV25-1; clone_size: .; d_call: .; j_call: TRBJ2-3; cdr3_nt: TGTGCCAGCAGCGTACTCCAGGGCAACACAGATACGCAGTATTTT; cdr3_aa: CASSVLQGNTDTQYF
v_call: TRBV20-1; clone_size: .; d_call: .; j_call: TRBJ1-1; cdr3_nt: TGCAGTGCTAGTTTTAGGGCTAACACTGAAGCTTTCTTT; cdr3_aa: CSASFRANTEAFF
v_call: TRBV2; clone_size: .; d_call: TRBD1; j_call: TRBJ1-2; cdr3_nt: TGTGCCAGCGCCAGGGACAGGGCGGATGGCTACACCTTC; cdr3_aa: CASARDRADGYTF
v_call: TRBV27; clone_size: few; d_call: .; j_call: TRBJ2-2; cdr3_nt: TGTGCCAGCAGTTTATCAGGGGGCACCGGGGAGCTGTTTTTT; cdr3_aa: CASSLSGGTGELFF